Below are 30 T cell receptor beta chains sequenced from a single sample in a study of early T cells in non-severe SARS-CoV-2 infection. TCRdb called the 5' RACE reads again in MiXCR, with one record for every CDR3 protein. The sample yields around 67,000 distinct CDR3 sequences, 12% seen once. Sequencing was performed on whole blood. The receptors shown here come from an adult who was a healthcare worker with PCR-confirmed SARS-CoV-2 infection or an uninfected control (not recorded which).

This clonotype was observed at least ten times. The chain couples TRBV6-2 or TRBV6-3 to TRBJ2-1; 13 bases agree with TRBD2. Germline trimming cut 5 bases from V and 8 bases from J; bases unmatched to any gene: 12. CDR1 is MNHEY, CDR2 SVGEGT, per germline. The CDR3 spans 17 residues. CDR3 in amino acids: CASSDPTSGRALYEQFF. The DNA of the CDR3 is TGTGCCAGCAGTGACCCAACTAGCGGGAGGGCCCTCTATGAGCAGTTCTTC.

This clonotype occurred many times. The rearrangement links TRBV20-1 to TRBJ1-1; no reliable D call. CDR1 DFQATT and CDR2 SNEGSKA come from the germline V gene (reference sequence). This CDR3 is built from 14 residues. The V end lost 0 bases, the J end lost 0 bases, and 8 bases lay between the germline ends. The CDR3 sequence is CSARDLFMNTEAFF. In DNA, the CDR3 is TGCAGTGCTAGAGACCTTTTCATGAACACTGAAGCTTTCTTT.

This clonotype was seen ten or more times. The CDR3 coding sequence is TGTGCCAGCAGTCCAGGGTACACCTACGAGCAGTACTTC. It specifies CASSPGYTYEQYF. This chain joins TRBV12-3 or TRBV12-4 and TRBJ2-7, with D possibly matching TRBD1 (5 bases). The CDR3 sequence is 13 residues long. V was shortened by 5 bases and J by 2 bases, with 10 bases between the two germline ends.

V and J are TRBV6-2 or TRBV6-3 and TRBJ2-7; 7 bases agree with TRBD1. The CDR3 length is 15 residues. The junction had 6 bases not matched to a gene; V was cut back by 2 bases and J by 2 bases. Germline assignment: CDR1 MNHEY and CDR2 SVGEGT. The CDR3 DNA follows: TGTGCCAGCAGTTACGGGACAGCTACAACCTACGAGCAGTACTTC. It encodes CASSYGTATTYEQYF.

In this sample, this clonotype turned up many times. The gene calls are TRBV21-1 and TRBJ1-5; the table's D call TRBD1 went unverified against the DNA. TRBV21-1 is a recognized pseudogene. There are 17 residues in the CDR3. The CDR3 DNA follows: TGTGCCAGCAGCAAAGTGGGACAGGGGTTGGCTGATCAGCCCCAGCATTTT. This sequence encodes CASSKVGQGLADQPQHF.

This clonotype was recorded at least ten times. V and J are TRBV10-3 and TRBJ2-3; 14 bases map to TRBD2. The junction had 4 bases not matched to a gene; V was cut back by 2 bases and J by 6 bases. CDR3 size: 16 residues. From germline, CDR1 is ENHRY and CDR2 SYGVKD. In DNA form, the CDR3 reads TGTGCCATCAGTGAGGTTGGACTAGCGGGAGGTGATACGCAGTATTTT. Protein product: CAISEVGLAGGDTQYF.

This clonotype was detected a few times. The chain couples TRBV28 to TRBJ1-4; weak D call: TRBD1 (6 bases). The germline CDR1 and CDR2 sequences are MDHEN and SYDVKM. The V and J ends lost 8 bases and 4 bases respectively, with 14 bases between them. This CDR3 is 14 amino acids long. For the CDR3, the DNA is TGTGCCAGCCAGTCGGACAGTAATAATGAAAAACTGTTTTTT. It translates to CASQSDSNNEKLFF.

This clonotype was counted ten times or more. The chain uses TRBV4-3 and TRBJ2-2; D possibly corresponds to TRBD1 (5 bases). CDR3 size: 17 residues. Germline-derived CDR1 and CDR2 are LGHNA and YSLEER. The V gene lost 1 base and the J gene lost 0 bases, with 12 bases spanning the gap. The CDR3 coding sequence is TGCGCCAGCAGCCAAGCACAGGAGAATCCGAACACCGGGGAGCTGTTTTTT. Amino acids: CASSQAQENPNTGELFF.

The chain recombines TRBV12-3 or TRBV12-4 with TRBJ1-3, with D perhaps matching TRBD1 (6 bases). This CDR3 spans 16 amino acids. V was clipped by 6 bases and J by 0 bases, with 15 bases between them. Here the CDR3 reads CASSRGQTSSGNTIYF. The DNA for the CDR3 is TGTGCCAGCAGCCGAGGACAGACAAGCTCTGGAAACACCATATATTTT.

V is TRBV12-3 or TRBV12-4 and J is TRBJ2-5; D is ambiguous. V dropped 6 bases and J dropped 5 bases, with 22 bases sitting between them. There are 16 residues in the CDR3. This CDR3 is CASSLRLQDRVETQYF. DNA for the CDR3: TGTGCCAGCAGCCTTAGGCTCCAGGACCGGGTGGAGACCCAGTACTTC.

This clonotype has at least ten counts. For the CDR3, the DNA is TGCAGCGTTGTGGGGGCTGGGGCCAACGTCCTGACTTTC. Translation: CSVVGAGANVLTF. The J gene is TRBJ2-6, the V gene TRBV29-1; the D call may be TRBD1 or TRBD2 (5 bases each). Germline-derived CDR1 and CDR2 are SQVTM and ANQGSEA. This CDR3 spans 13 amino acids. The V gene lost 4 bases and the J gene lost 2 bases, with 6 bases spanning the gap. Combining the CDR3 with reference TRBV29-1 and TRBJ2-6 gives the whole variable domain SAVISQKPSRDICQRGTSLTIQCQVDSQVTMMFWYRQQPGQSLTLIATANQGSEATYESGFVIDKFPISRPNLTFSTLTVSNMSPEDSSIYLCSVVGAGANVLTFGAGSRLTVL.

The chain employs TRBV7-2 and TRBJ1-2; D is undetermined. The germline V gene has CDR1 SGHTA and CDR2 FQGNSA. V shed 2 bases and J shed 4 bases, with 8 bases lying between them. The CDR3 contains 13 residues. CDR3 loop: CASSLTEIYGYTF. The CDR3 DNA follows: TGTGCCAGCAGCTTAACAGAGATCTATGGCTACACCTTC.

V gene TRBV7-2 combines with J gene TRBJ2-1; 8 positions agree with TRBD2. The CDR3 runs to 13 residues. V shed 0 bases and J 10 bases; nucleotides not matched to a gene: 2. Germline assignment: CDR1 SGHTA and CDR2 FQGNSA. The CDR3 protein is CASSLAASGEQFF. As DNA, the CDR3 is TGTGCCAGCAGCTTAGCGGCTAGCGGGGAGCAGTTCTTC. The variable domain in full, completed from reference TRBV7-2 and TRBJ2-1, reads GAGVSQSPSNKVTEKGKDVELRCDPISGHTALYWYRQSLGQGLEFLIYFQGNSAPDKSGLPSDRFSAERTGGSVSTLTIQRTQQEDSAVYLCASSLAASGEQFFGPGTRLTVL.

The sample holds many counts of this clonotype. This chain uses TRBV6-2 or TRBV6-3 with TRBJ2-2; no reliable D call. The CDR3 length is 16 residues. V dropped 3 bases and J dropped 0 bases, with 11 bases sitting between them. Germline assignment: CDR1 MNHEY and CDR2 SVGEGT. CDR3 sequence reads: CASSYYVSSNTGELFF. In DNA, the CDR3 is TGTGCCAGCAGTTATTATGTCAGTTCGAACACCGGGGAGCTGTTTTTT.

This clonotype has a count of ten or more. The chain uses TRBV12-3 or TRBV12-4 and TRBJ1-2, with D possibly matching TRBD1 (5 bases). This CDR3 contains 14 residues. Trimming pared 6 bases from V and 5 bases from J, leaving 16 bases between. CDR3 DNA: TGTGCCAGCAGCCAGGGTATGGGTGGATATGGCTACACCTTC. This codes for CASSQGMGGYGYTF.

This clonotype was counted many times. This chain connects TRBV20-1 to TRBJ2-7; 10 bases map to TRBD1. The CDR3 sequence is 16 residues long. V was pared by 0 bases and J by 3 bases, with 8 bases of the junction left unmatched. Germline loops: CDR1 DFQATT, CDR2 SNEGSKA (reference sequence). The CDR3 nucleotides read TGCAGTGCTAGAGATCTTCGACAGGGGGCTGACTACGAGCAGTACTTC. Protein sequence: CSARDLRQGADYEQYF.

This clonotype turned up a few times. This chain links TRBV7-9 with TRBJ2-7; D is undetermined. Per germline, CDR1 SEHNR and CDR2 FQNEAQ (reference sequence). Trimming pared 7 bases from V and 2 bases from J, leaving 15 bases between. This CDR3 has 14 amino acids. The CDR3 is CASTPRQSPYEQYF. The CDR3 DNA reads TGTGCCAGCACCCCCAGGCAAAGCCCCTACGAGCAGTACTTC.

This clonotype was observed once. V is TRBV5-5 and J is TRBJ2-6; D gene ambiguous. Per germline, CDR1 SGHKS and CDR2 YYEKEE (reference sequence). The V gene lost 4 bases and the J gene lost 0 bases, with 11 bases spanning the gap. The CDR3 has 16 amino acids. This chain's CDR3 is CASSLLLSSGANVLTF. The CDR3 DNA is TGTGCCAGCAGCCTCCTGTTGAGCTCTGGGGCCAACGTCCTGACTTTC.

This chain connects TRBV15 to TRBJ2-6; no clear D. This CDR3 has 14 residues. V lost 3 bases and J 2 bases, leaving 5 bases between the germline ends. CDR1 LNHNV and CDR2 YYDKDF come from the germline V gene (reference sequence). In DNA form, the CDR3 reads TGTGCCACCAGCAGTATTACTGGGGCCAACGTCCTGACTTTC. Amino acid sequence: CATSSITGANVLTF. Supplemented by reference TRBV15 and TRBJ2-6, the full variable domain reads DAMVIQNPRYQVTQFGKPVTLSCSQTLNHNVMYWYQQKSSQAPKLLFHYYDKDFNNEADTPDNFQSRRPNTSFCFLDIRSPGLGDTAMYLCATSSITGANVLTFGAGSRLTVL.

Only a few counts were recorded for this clonotype. This may be a read error: a much more frequent sequence differs by one nucleotide. The chain joins TRBV5-1 to TRBJ1-2, with a possible D match to TRBD1 (5 bases). The CDR3 is 13 amino acids. Germline assignment: CDR1 SGHRS and CDR2 YFSETQ. The CDR3 here is CVSSPTARDGYTF. As DNA, the CDR3 is TGCGTCAGCAGCCCGACAGCGCGCGATGGCTACACCTTC. The full variable domain, with the rest looked up from reference TRBV5-1 and TRBJ1-2, is KAGVTQTPRYLIKTRGQQVTLSCSPISGHRSVSWYQQTPGQGLQFLFEYFSETQRNKGNFPGRFSGRQFSNSRSEMNVSTLELGDSALYLCVSSPTARDGYTFGSGTRLTVV.

This clonotype was seen ten or more times. The chain recombines TRBV5-4 with TRBJ1-1, with D maybe TRBD1 (6 bases). The germline V gene has CDR1 SGHNT and CDR2 YYREEE (reference sequence). CDR3 length equals 12 residues. The V and J ends lost 3 bases and 8 bases respectively, with 11 bases between them. CDR3 protein: CASSSDRTEAFF. In DNA form, the CDR3 reads TGTGCCAGCAGCTCCGACAGGACCGAAGCTTTCTTT.

This clonotype was found many times. The rearrangement joins TRBV6-2 or TRBV6-3 to TRBJ2-1, with TRBD1 matching 10 bases. V dropped 0 bases and J dropped 7; count of bases not matched to a gene: 15. The CDR3 runs to 19 residues. In germline, CDR1 is MNHEY, CDR2 SVGEGT. The CDR3 DNA is TGTGCCAGCAGTTACTCTCCCTACGAGGCGGGACAGGGGATGAATGAGCAGTTCTTC. It codes for CASSYSPYEAGQGMNEQFF.

This clonotype was seen many times. The chain recombines TRBV19 with TRBJ2-1; TRBD1 aligns across 9 bases. The V segment lost 4 bases and the J segment 7 bases; nucleotides outside the gene matches: 8. The CDR3 is 15 residues long. Germline V gene sequence: CDR1 LNHDA, CDR2 SQIVND (reference sequence). The CDR3 nucleotides read TGTGCCAGTAGTAAAGGGACAGGGTTTCGGAATGAGCAGTTCTTC. It translates to CASSKGTGFRNEQFF.

This clonotype was detected many times. The chain uses TRBV11-2 and TRBJ2-2, with unresolved D. The CDR3 runs to 12 residues. The germline V gene has CDR1 SGHAT and CDR2 FQNNGV. Deletions cut 8 bases from V and 4 bases from J, with 8 bases between. CDR3 nucleotides: TGTGCCAGCCTTAGGCCCACCGGGGAGCTGTTTTTT. Translated: CASLRPTGELFF.

This clonotype occurred many times. The chain is built from TRBV18 and TRBJ1-2; 8 nucleotides agree with TRBD1. V lost 3 bases and J lost 11; bases outside the gene matches: 2. Germline assignment: CDR1 KGHSH and CDR2 LQKENI. CDR3 length equals 11 residues. The CDR3 DNA reads TGTGCCAGCTCACCCGACAGGGGATACACCTTC. Protein sequence: CASSPDRGYTF.

This clonotype was seen repeatedly, ten times or more. This chain joins TRBV29-1 and TRBJ2-5; 11 bases map to TRBD1. The CDR3 is made up of 12 amino acids. In germline, CDR1 is SQVTM, CDR2 ANQGSEA. V lost 6 bases and J lost 4; bases outside the gene matches: 1. CDR3 DNA: TGCAGCGTGGGACAGGGGGGAGAGACCCAGTACTTC. Translating gives CSVGQGGETQYF.

This clonotype has a count of ten or more. V is TRBV29-1 and J is TRBJ2-1; unclear D gene. CDR3 length: 14 residues. The V and J ends lost 4 bases and 5 bases respectively, with 15 bases between them. CDR1 SQVTM and CDR2 ANQGSEA come from the germline V gene. CDR3 bases: TGCAGCGTTGGTTGGAGAGCAAATGACAATGAGCAGTTCTTC. Protein: CSVGWRANDNEQFF.

The sample holds many counts of this clonotype. The V and J genes are TRBV29-1 and TRBJ1-4, with D maybe TRBD1 (5 bases). Trimming removed 6 bases at V and 4 bases at J, with 12 bases between. The CDR3 has 13 residues. CDR1 and CDR2 from the germline V gene are SQVTM and ANQGSEA. The CDR3 sequence: CSVMGLSNEKLFF. As DNA, the CDR3 is TGCAGCGTGATGGGGCTGAGTAATGAAAAACTGTTTTTT.

There are many counts of this clonotype. V gene TRBV3-1 combines with J gene TRBJ2-1, with a weak D call TRBD2 (5 bases). Trimming removed 4 bases at V and 0 bases at J, with 13 bases between. The CDR3 totals 16 residues. Germline V gives CDR1 LGHDT, CDR2 YNNKEL (reference sequence). The CDR3 nucleotides read TGTGCCAGCAGCCCCCGGACTGCAAGCTCCTACAATGAGCAGTTCTTC. Translated: CASSPRTASSYNEQFF.

In this sample, this clonotype turned up many times. V and J are TRBV28 and TRBJ1-3; D call uncertain. V lost 4 bases and J lost 2, with 9 bases in between. CDR3 length: 14 amino acids. Germline V gene sequence: CDR1 MDHEN, CDR2 SYDVKM. CDR3 residues: CASSSTRPGNTIYF. CDR3 coding DNA: TGTGCCAGCAGTTCCACCCGACCTGGAAACACCATATATTTT. The complete variable domain, with remaining parts taken from reference TRBV28 and TRBJ1-3, reads DVKVTQSSRYLVKRTGEKVFLECVQDMDHENMFWYRQDPGLGLRLIYFSYDVKMKEKGDIPEGYSVSREKKERFSLILESASTNQTSMYLCASSSTRPGNTIYFGEGSWLTVV.